Shown below are 5 T cell receptor beta chains from a single sample sequenced in a study of T-cell reconstitution after alpha-beta-depleted transplantation in children. Unique molecular identifiers were incorporated into the prepared TCRbeta library. TCRdb re-derived calls from the PCR reads in MiXCR, one entry per CDR3 protein. There are about 440,000 distinct CDR3 sequences in the sample; around two fifths occur only once, and 27% lies in the top ten. Sequences were derived from PBMCs, sampled before TCRalphabeta/CD19-depleted stem cell transplant. Source of these receptors: a girl aged 2 to 9 with aplastic anemia, due to receive a stem cell transplant.

This clonotype was recorded a few times. The V and J genes are TRBV7-6 and TRBJ2-5; D tentatively reads TRBD1 or TRBD2 (5 bases each). This CDR3 region has 15 residues. Germline CDR1 and CDR2: SGHVS and FNYEAQ. Between the trimmed V and J ends, which lost 2 bases and 9 bases, there was a span of 19 bases. Written as DNA, the CDR3 is TGTGCCAGCAGCTTAATTCCGACGACCAGGGACGCCCAGTACTTC. It yields the protein CASSLIPTTRDAQYF.

V and J are TRBV29-1 and TRBJ2-7; weak D call: TRBD2 (5 bases). Trimming left V 8 bases short and J 1 base short, with 12 bases between. CDR1 and CDR2 from the germline V gene are SQVTM and ANQGSEA. The CDR3 consists of 12 residues. The DNA of the CDR3 is TGCAGCCCTCGGGGTTCATCCTACGAGCAGTACTTC. It codes for CSPRGSSYEQYF.

This clonotype has more than one count but fewer than ten. The gene calls are TRBV20-1 and TRBJ2-3, with TRBD2 matching over 7 bases. In germline, CDR1 is DFQATT, CDR2 SNEGSKA (reference sequence). The V gene end was trimmed by 3 bases and the J gene end by 5 bases; junction bases not matched to a gene: 8. CDR3 length: 14 residues. The CDR3: CSASSSGAIDTQYF. The CDR3 coding sequence is TGCAGTGCTAGTTCTAGCGGAGCGATAGATACGCAGTATTTT.

This clonotype was seen a few times. The J gene is TRBJ2-3, the V gene TRBV10-3; no definite D call. Germline CDR1 and CDR2: ENHRY and SYGVKD. V was trimmed by 4 bases and J by 3 bases, leaving 2 bases between them. This CDR3 has 11 amino acids. DNA of the CDR3: TGTGCCATCAGTGCGACAGATACGCAGTATTTT. Amino acid sequence: CAISATDTQYF.

This clonotype was recorded at least ten times. The genes are TRBV7-9 and TRBJ2-5; the D gene is possibly TRBD1 (6 bases). Germline V CDR1 and CDR2: SEHNR, FQNEAQ (reference sequence). There are 14 residues in the CDR3. V gave up 5 bases and J gave up 1 base, with 11 bases separating them. CDR3 loop: CASSPRTVQETQYF. The CDR3 DNA sequence: TGTGCCAGCAGCCCTAGGACAGTCCAAGAGACCCAGTACTTC.